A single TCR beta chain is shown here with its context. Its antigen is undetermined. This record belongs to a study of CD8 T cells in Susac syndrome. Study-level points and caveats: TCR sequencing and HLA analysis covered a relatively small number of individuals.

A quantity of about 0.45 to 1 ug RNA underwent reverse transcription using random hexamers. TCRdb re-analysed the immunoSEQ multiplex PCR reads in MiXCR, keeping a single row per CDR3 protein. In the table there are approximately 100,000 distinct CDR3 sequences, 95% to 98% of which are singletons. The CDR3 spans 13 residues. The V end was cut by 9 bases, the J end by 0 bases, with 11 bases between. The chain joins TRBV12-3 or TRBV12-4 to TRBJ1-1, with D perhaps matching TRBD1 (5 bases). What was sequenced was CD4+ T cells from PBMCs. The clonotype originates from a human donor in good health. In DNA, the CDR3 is TGTGCCAGTCGCGTACAGGTGAACACTGAAGCTTTCTTT. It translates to CASRVQVNTEAFF.